The next 10 T cell receptor beta chains were all read from a single sample in a study of molecular identifiers for immune sequencing clone quantification. MiXCR, run by TCRdb on the PCR reads, gives a single entry per CDR3 protein. The sample shows fewer than 350,000 distinct CDR3 sequences, roughly 23% of them seen only once. Specimen: naive CD8+ T cells from blood, with Jurkat cell RNA spiked in. The sample's subset: FACS-sorted CD8+CD4-CCR7+CD45RA+ naive T cells. These receptors all stem from a human donor in good health. Some libraries in this study had Jurkat cell RNA spiked in.

This clonotype was seen more than once but under ten times. The genes are TRBV7-9 and TRBJ2-7; TRBD2 matches 12 bases. Trimming took 4 bases from V and 6 from J; bases not matched to a gene: 10. Germline V gene lookup returns CDR1 SEHNR and CDR2 FQNEAQ (reference sequence). This CDR3 is built from 16 residues. For the CDR3, the DNA is TGTGCCAGCAGCTCAAGCCAACTAGCGGGAGGTACCGAGCAGTACTTC. Its protein is CASSSSQLAGGTEQYF.

In its sample, this clonotype was seen a few times. This chain connects TRBV20-1 to TRBJ2-7, with 7 bases identical to TRBD2. The length of the CDR3 is 13 residues. The V gene's germline CDR1 is DFQATT and CDR2 SNEGSKA (reference sequence). The trim removed 3 bases at V and 2 bases at J, leaving 4 bases unmatched. CDR3 nucleotide sequence: TGCAGTGCTAGGCGGGAGAACGCCTACGAGCAGTACTTC. Translating it yields CSARRENAYEQYF.

This rearrangement joins TRBV20-1 to TRBJ2-7, with D possibly matching TRBD1 (6 bases). This CDR3 spans 13 amino acids. V was shortened by 6 bases and J by 1 base, with 13 bases between the two germline ends. Germline assignment: CDR1 DFQATT and CDR2 SNEGSKA (reference sequence). The CDR3 sequence is CSAHPGASYEQYF. The CDR3 coding sequence is TGCAGTGCCCACCCAGGGGCTTCCTACGAGCAGTACTTC.

The rearrangement uses TRBV5-1 and TRBJ2-6; 7 bases are shared with TRBD2. This CDR3 has 15 amino acids. The ends lost 3 bases at V and 4 bases at J; junction bases unmatched: 4. Germline V lookup: CDR1 SGHRS, CDR2 YFSETQ. The CDR3 DNA follows: TGCGCCAGCAGCTGGGCGGGGGAAGGGGCCAACGTCCTGACTTTC. Encoded protein: CASSWAGEGANVLTF. The full variable domain, with the rest looked up from reference TRBV5-1 and TRBJ2-6, is KAGVTQTPRYLIKTRGQQVTLSCSPISGHRSVSWYQQTPGQGLQFLFEYFSETQRNKGNFPGRFSGRQFSNSRSEMNVSTLELGDSALYLCASSWAGEGANVLTFGAGSRLTVL.

There are a few counts of this clonotype. This CDR3 fails to terminate in the conserved phenylalanine or tryptophan, so it likely reflects a read error. V and J are TRBV20-1 and TRBJ1-5, with D possibly matching TRBD1 (6 bases). Trimming took 5 bases from V and 1 from J, leaving 15 bases between them. This CDR3 has 15 amino acids. Per germline, CDR1 DFQATT and CDR2 SNEGSKA (reference sequence). Here the CDR3 reads CSAQPGELSNQPQHS. DNA of the CDR3: TGCAGTGCTCAGCCAGGGGAGTTAAGCAATCAGCCCCAGCATTCT.

This chain joins TRBV20-1 and TRBJ2-7; 7 nucleotides match TRBD2. This CDR3 is built from 15 residues. Germline CDR1 reads DFQATT; CDR2 reads SNEGSKA (reference sequence). Germline trimming cut 0 bases from V and 3 bases from J; bases unmatched to any gene: 8. The CDR3 DNA reads TGCAGTGCTAGAGATCTAACTAGCGTGATCTACGAGCAGTACTTC. Encoded protein: CSARDLTSVIYEQYF.

This clonotype was detected a few times. The CDR3 DNA sequence: TGTGCCAGTAGTATGTCCGGGGCGACCTACAATGAGCAGTTCTTC. It translates to CASSMSGATYNEQFF. The chain carries TRBV19 and TRBJ2-1; D is possibly TRBD1 or TRBD2 (5 bases each). This CDR3 region has 15 residues. Trimming took 3 bases from V and 2 from J, leaving 11 bases between them. Germline assignment: CDR1 LNHDA and CDR2 SQIVND (reference sequence).

The chain employs TRBV4-3 and TRBJ2-7; D remains unclear. Trimming shortened V by 0 bases and J by 0 bases, and 9 bases separated the two germline ends. The length of the CDR3 is 15 residues. Per the germline V gene, CDR1 is LGHNA and CDR2 is YSLEER. CDR3 sequence: CASSQDQESSYEQYF. In DNA, the CDR3 is TGCGCCAGCAGCCAAGACCAGGAGAGCTCCTACGAGCAGTACTTC.

Comment on this clonotype: One end of the junction is discordant with germline, which a read error may explain. The genes are TRBV4-3 and TRBJ2-3; 10 bases are shared with TRBD2. CDR3 size: 16 residues. CDR1 LGHNA and CDR2 YSLEER come from the germline V gene. CDR3 sequence (DNA): TGCGCCCGCCGCCAAGATATAGCGGGGGGCCCAAATACGCCGTATTTT. As protein: CARRQDIAGGPNTPYF.

The chain carries TRBV3-2 and TRBJ1-2; whether TRBD1, the table's D call, matches the DNA was not checked. TRBV3-2 is labeled a pseudogene. The CDR3 extends over 16 amino acids. In DNA form, the CDR3 reads TGTGCCAGCAGCCCCGCAGATACCGGGACAGAAAATGGCTACACCTTC. Protein: CASSPADTGTENGYTF.